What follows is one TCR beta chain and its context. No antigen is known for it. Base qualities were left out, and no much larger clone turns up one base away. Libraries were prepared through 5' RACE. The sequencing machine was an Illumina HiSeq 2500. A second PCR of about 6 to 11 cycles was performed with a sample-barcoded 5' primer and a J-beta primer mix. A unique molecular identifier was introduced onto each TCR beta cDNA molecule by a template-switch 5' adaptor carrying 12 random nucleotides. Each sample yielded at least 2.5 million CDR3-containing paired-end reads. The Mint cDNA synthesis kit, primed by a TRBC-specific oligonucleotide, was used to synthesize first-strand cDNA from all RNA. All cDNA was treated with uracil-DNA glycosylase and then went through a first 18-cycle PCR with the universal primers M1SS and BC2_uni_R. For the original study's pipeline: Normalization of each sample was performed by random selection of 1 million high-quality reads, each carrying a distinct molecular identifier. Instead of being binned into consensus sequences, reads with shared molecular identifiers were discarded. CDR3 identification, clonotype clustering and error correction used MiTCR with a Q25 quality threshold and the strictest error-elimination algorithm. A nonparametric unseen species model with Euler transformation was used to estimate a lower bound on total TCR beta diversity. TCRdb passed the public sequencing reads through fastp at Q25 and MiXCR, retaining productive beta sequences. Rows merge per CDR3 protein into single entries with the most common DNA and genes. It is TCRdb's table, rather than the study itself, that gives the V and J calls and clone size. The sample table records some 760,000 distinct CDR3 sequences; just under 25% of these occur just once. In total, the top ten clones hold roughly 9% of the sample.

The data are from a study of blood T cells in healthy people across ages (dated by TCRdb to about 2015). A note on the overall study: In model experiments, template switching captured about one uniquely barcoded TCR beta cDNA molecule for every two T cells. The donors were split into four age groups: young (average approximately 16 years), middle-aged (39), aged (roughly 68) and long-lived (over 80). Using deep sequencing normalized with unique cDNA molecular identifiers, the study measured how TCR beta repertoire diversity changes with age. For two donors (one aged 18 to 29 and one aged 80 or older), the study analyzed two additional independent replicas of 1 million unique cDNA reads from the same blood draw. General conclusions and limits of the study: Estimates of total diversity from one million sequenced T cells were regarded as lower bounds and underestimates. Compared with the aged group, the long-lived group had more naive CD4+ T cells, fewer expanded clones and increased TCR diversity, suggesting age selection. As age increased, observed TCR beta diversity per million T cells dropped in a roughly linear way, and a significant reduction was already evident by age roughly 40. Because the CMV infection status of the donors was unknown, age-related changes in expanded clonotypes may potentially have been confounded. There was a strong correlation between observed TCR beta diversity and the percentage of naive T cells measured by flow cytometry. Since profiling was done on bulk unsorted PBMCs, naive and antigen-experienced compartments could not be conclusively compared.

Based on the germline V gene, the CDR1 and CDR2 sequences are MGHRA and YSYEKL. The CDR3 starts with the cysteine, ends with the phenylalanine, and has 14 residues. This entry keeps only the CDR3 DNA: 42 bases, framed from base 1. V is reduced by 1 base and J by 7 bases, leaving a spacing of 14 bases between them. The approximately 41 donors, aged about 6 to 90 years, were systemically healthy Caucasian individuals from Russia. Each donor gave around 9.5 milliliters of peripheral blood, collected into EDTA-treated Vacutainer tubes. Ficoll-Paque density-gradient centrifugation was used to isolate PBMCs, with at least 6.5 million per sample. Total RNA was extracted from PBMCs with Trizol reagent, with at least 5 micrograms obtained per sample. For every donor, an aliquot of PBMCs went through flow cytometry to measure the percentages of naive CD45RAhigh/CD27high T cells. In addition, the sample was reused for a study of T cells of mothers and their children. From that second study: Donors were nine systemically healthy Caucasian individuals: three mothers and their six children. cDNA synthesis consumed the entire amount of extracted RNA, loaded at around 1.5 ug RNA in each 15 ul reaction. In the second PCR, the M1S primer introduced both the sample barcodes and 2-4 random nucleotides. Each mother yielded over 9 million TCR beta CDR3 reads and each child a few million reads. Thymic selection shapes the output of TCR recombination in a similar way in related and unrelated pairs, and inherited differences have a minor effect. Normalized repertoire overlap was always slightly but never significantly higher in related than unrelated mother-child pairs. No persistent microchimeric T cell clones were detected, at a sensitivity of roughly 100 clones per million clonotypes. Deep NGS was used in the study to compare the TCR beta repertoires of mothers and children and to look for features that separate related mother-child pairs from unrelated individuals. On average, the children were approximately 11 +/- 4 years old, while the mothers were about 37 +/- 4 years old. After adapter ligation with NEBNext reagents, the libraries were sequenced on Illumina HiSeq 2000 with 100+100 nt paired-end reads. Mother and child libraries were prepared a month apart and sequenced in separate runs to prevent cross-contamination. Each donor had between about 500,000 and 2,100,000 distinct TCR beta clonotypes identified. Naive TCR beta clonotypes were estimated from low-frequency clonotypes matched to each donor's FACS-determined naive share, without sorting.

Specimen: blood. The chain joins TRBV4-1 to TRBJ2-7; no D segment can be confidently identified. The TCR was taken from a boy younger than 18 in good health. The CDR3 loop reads CASSQGIGIEEQYF. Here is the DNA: TGCGCCAGCAGCCAAGGAATCGGCATTGAAGAGCAGTACTTC.